A selection of T cell receptor beta chains follows, all from one sample in a study of beta chain features in type 1 diabetes. Assay: immunoSEQ multiplex PCR; the TCRdb copy retains only in-frame clones and omits some. The data hold fewer than 350,000 clones, with about 15% observed a single time. The sample consisted of naive CD4+ T cells from blood. Receptors were obtained from a man younger than 35 with type 1 diabetes. The CDR3 runs from the conserved cysteine through the conserved F or W. D genes are given only for firm matches. The listing skips clone size in some rows; elsewhere it reads once, few, many or a size class.

J: TRBJ2-4
size: .
D: .
V: TRBV29-1
DNA: TGCAGCGGGAGTTGGGGGCGCAGGGGAAACATTCAGTACTTC
CDR3: CSGSWGRRGNIQYF

J: TRBJ1-2
size: few
D: TRBD1
V: TRBV5-1
DNA: TGCGCCAGCACCGGCACCCCGACAGGGGACTATGGCTACACCTTC
CDR3: CASTGTPTGDYGYTF

J: TRBJ1-1
size: few
D: .
V: TRBV19
DNA: TGTGCCAGTAGTACCTTGGACAGCCGGGTGAACACTGAAGCTTTCTTT
CDR3: CASSTLDSRVNTEAFF

J: TRBJ2-2
size: few
D: .
V: TRBV6-6
DNA: TGTGCCAGCAGTTACTCGAGGTACACCGGGGAGCTGTTTTTT
CDR3: CASSYSRYTGELFF

J: TRBJ2-3
size: .
D: TRBD2
V: TRBV5-1
DNA: TGCGCCAGCAGCACACTAGCGGGATCTAGCACAGATACGCAGTATTTT
CDR3: CASSTLAGSSTDTQYF

J: TRBJ2-1
size: few
D: TRBD2
V: TRBV4-1
DNA: TGCGCCAGCAGCCAAGTCCTAGCGGAGGAGCAGTTCTTC
CDR3: CASSQVLAEEQFF

J: TRBJ2-1
size: few
D: .
V: TRBV7-9
DNA: TGTGCCAGCAGCTCCCTACCTAGGGGGCGGGGCAATGAGCAGTTCTTC
CDR3: CASSSLPRGRGNEQFF

J: TRBJ2-3
size: few
D: .
V: TRBV19
DNA: TGTGCCAGTAGTCTGCGGGATAGCACAGATACGCAGTATTTT
CDR3: CASSLRDSTDTQYF

J: TRBJ2-6
size: few
D: TRBD1
V: TRBV19
DNA: TGTGCCAGCACCTCGCGGGACAGGGATTCGACTGGGGCCAACGTCCTGACTTTC
CDR3: CASTSRDRDSTGANVLTF

J: TRBJ2-7
size: .
D: .
V: TRBV30
DNA: TGTGCCTGGAGTGTCGACAGGACGAAGCAGTACTTC
CDR3: CAWSVDRTKQYF

J: TRBJ2-7
size: .
D: TRBD2
V: TRBV29-1
DNA: TGCAGCGTAGCGGGAGGGTCCCACTCCTACGAGCAGTACTTC
CDR3: CSVAGGSHSYEQYF

J: TRBJ2-3
size: few
D: TRBD2
V: TRBV5-1
DNA: TGCGCCAGCAGCTGGGTGACTAGCGGGAGTGCAGATACGCAGTATTTT
CDR3: CASSWVTSGSADTQYF

J: TRBJ2-1
size: few
D: .
V: TRBV5-1
DNA: TGCGCCAGCAGGATTATACCTAACAATGAGCAGTTCTTC
CDR3: CASRIIPNNEQFF

J: TRBJ2-1
size: .
D: TRBD2
V: TRBV28
DNA: TGTGCCAGCAGTTTATCCCTAGCGGGAGGTTACTACAATGAGCAGTTCTTC
CDR3: CASSLSLAGGYYNEQFF